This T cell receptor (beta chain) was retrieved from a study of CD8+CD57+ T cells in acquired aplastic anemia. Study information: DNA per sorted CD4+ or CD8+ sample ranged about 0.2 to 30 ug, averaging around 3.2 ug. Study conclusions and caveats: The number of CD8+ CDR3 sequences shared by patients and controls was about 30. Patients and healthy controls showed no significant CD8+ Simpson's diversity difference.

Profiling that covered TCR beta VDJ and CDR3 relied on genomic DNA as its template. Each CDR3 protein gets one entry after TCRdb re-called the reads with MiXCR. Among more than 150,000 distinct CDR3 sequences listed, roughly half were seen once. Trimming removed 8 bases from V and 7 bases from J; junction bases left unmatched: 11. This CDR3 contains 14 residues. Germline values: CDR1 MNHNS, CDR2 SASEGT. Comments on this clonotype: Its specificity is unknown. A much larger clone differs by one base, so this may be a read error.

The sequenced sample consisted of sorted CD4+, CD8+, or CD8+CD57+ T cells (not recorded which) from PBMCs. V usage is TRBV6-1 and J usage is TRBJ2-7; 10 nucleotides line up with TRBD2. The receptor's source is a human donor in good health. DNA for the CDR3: TGTGCCAGCGGTAGAAGCGGGAGGGCGCGGGAGCAGTACTTC. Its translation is CASGRSGRAREQYF.